This T cell receptor beta chain appears in the sequencing data of a study of blood T cell repertoires in COVID-19. Study details: Material from acute and convalescent COVID-19 was sourced from the United States, Italy and Spain. PBMCs, B-cell-depleted T cells, or T cells were the source of the cDNA or gDNA that made up the material.

Points on this clone: The sample has other DNA sequences that encode this CDR3 too.

The CDR3 is 11 residues long. Germline V gene data show CDR1 as KGHSH and CDR2 as LQKENI. With 6 bases removed from V and 4 bases from J, the gap between germline ends came to 6 bases. In the authors' methods: Cell counts per sample came from amplifying reference gene primers. This table comes from immunoSEQ multiplex PCR, and its TCRdb copy is limited to in-frame clones, with some not included. V, J and clone size were drawn from that table, and D and trimming were deduced from the DNA. The repertoire includes approximately 88,000 clones, 75% to 85% of them detected once, and about 19% sits in the top ten.

V is TRBV18 and J is TRBJ1-1; tentative D call: TRBD1 (5 bases). This receptor was obtained from a woman older than 75 with acute or convalescent COVID-19. Sequenced: peripheral blood. CDR3 DNA sequence: TGTGCCAGCTCCCAGGGCACTGAAGCTTTCTTT. This translates into CASSQGTEAFF.